Below, 21 T cell receptor beta chains from the same sample are listed, as sequenced in a study of spatial heterogeneity in lung cancer. Noted time point: sample taken at primary tumor resection. Their cognate antigens are unknown. From the 5' RACE reads, TCRdb called clonotypes with MiXCR, one entry per CDR3 protein. The sample has roughly 6,400 distinct CDR3 sequences; around 7% are singletons. Overall study findings and caveats: Tumor mutation counts were tracked by expanded intratumoral alpha and beta TCR counts.

The input for sequencing was lung tumor tissue, taken at surgery. The receptors originated from a male donor with early-stage non-small cell lung cancer.

The chain combines TRBV5-4 with TRBJ2-7; TRBD1 might be the D (5 bases). This CDR3 spans 14 amino acids. V was cut by 3 bases and J by 2 bases, with 12 bases left in between. The germline V gene encodes CDR1 SGHNT and CDR2 YYREEE (reference sequence). The CDR3 reads CASSWSRGTYEQYF. The CDR3 DNA is TGTGCCAGCAGCTGGTCAAGGGGAACCTACGAGCAGTACTTC.

By frequency in the sample, this clonotype is medium-sized (0.01 to 0.1%). J is TRBJ2-1 and V is TRBV7-9, with 8 bases aligning to TRBD2. The CDR3 sequence is 16 residues long. With 4 bases clipped from V and 1 base from J, the junction kept 6 bases outside the gene matches. CDR1 is SEHNR, CDR2 FQNEAQ, per germline (reference sequence). The CDR3 DNA reads as TGTGCCAGCAGCTCCGGAAGCGGGAGTTCCTACAATGAGCAGTTCTTC. This encodes CASSSGSGSSYNEQFF.

This clonotype was seen many times. The chain combines TRBV18 with TRBJ2-1; 10 bases are shared with TRBD1. Germline trimming cut 7 bases from V and 5 bases from J; bases unmatched to any gene: 8. Germline assignment: CDR1 KGHSH and CDR2 LQKENI. The CDR3 sequence is 15 residues long. CDR3 nucleotides: TGTGCCAGCTTAGCCGACAGGGGGCGCGACAATGAGCAGTTCTTC. Protein sequence: CASLADRGRDNEQFF. The full variable domain, its missing parts supplied by reference TRBV18 and TRBJ2-1, is NAGVMQNPRHLVRRRGQEARLRCSPMKGHSHVYWYRQLPEEGLKFMVYLQKENIIDESGMPKERFSAEFPKEGPSILRIQQVVRGDSAAYFCASLADRGRDNEQFFGPGTRLTVL.

This clonotype turned up a few times. In nucleotides, the CDR3 is TGCGCCAGCAGCCAAGATATGGGGTCGCTAGCCAAAAACATTCAGTACTTC. Amino acid sequence: CASSQDMGSLAKNIQYF. The chain joins TRBV4-1 to TRBJ2-4; D not resolved. Between the trimmed V and J ends, which lost 0 bases and 0 bases, there was a span of 12 bases. This CDR3 spans 17 amino acids. Per germline, CDR1 MGHRA and CDR2 YSYEKL.

This clonotype was counted ten times or more. The chain carries TRBV6-2 or TRBV6-3 and TRBJ2-3, with D possibly matching TRBD2 (6 bases). Germline V gives CDR1 MNHEY, CDR2 SVGEGT. The CDR3 runs 17 residues. Trimming pared 6 bases from V and 2 bases from J, leaving 21 bases between. CDR3 region: CASRHPPRAGNTDTQYF. The CDR3 region has the DNA TGTGCCAGCAGGCACCCCCCCAGGGCGGGGAACACAGATACGCAGTATTTT.

The V call is TRBV14, the J call TRBJ1-2; possibly TRBD1 for D (6 bases). The V gene's germline CDR1 is SGHDN and CDR2 FVKESK. CDR3 length: 15 residues. Trimming took off 1 base at V and 6 bases at J, with 15 bases between the two ends. Written as DNA, the CDR3 is TGTGCCAGCAGCCAAGCCTTCGGGGGGCACGATGGCTACACCTTC. It encodes CASSQAFGGHDGYTF.

This clonotype counts as medium-sized. This chain uses TRBV7-2 with TRBJ2-3; no reliable D call. The germline V and J ends were trimmed by 6 bases and 2 bases, with 3 bases remaining between them. This CDR3 is 11 amino acids long. The germline CDR1 and CDR2 sequences are SGHTA and FQGNSA. CDR3 DNA: TGTGCCAGCAGACTCACAGATACGCAGTATTTT. As protein: CASRLTDTQYF.

About this clonotype itself: A read error may be the cause here, since a much bigger clone is one base away. The rearrangement joins TRBV6-5 to TRBJ2-7; D unresolved. CDR1 MNHEY and CDR2 SVGAGI come from the germline V gene. The CDR3 runs 12 residues. The CDR3 reads CASSYGGAERYF. The CDR3 region has the DNA TGTGCCAGCAGTTATGGCGGAGCCGAGCGGTACTTC.

Many counts were recorded for this clonotype. The chain recombines TRBV5-5 with TRBJ1-5; D perhaps matches TRBD1 (6 bases). This CDR3 comprises 14 residues. Per the germline V gene, CDR1 is SGHKS and CDR2 is YYEKEE (reference sequence). The germline V and J ends were trimmed by 4 bases and 6 bases, with 14 bases remaining between them. CDR3 sequence reads: CASSAAGDGQPQHF. The CDR3 DNA reads TGTGCCAGCAGCGCAGCAGGGGACGGTCAGCCCCAGCATTTT.

This clonotype is labeled as medium-sized. The J gene is TRBJ2-1, the V gene TRBV7-9, with TRBD2 matching 9 bases. This CDR3 contains 15 residues. The V gene end was trimmed by 5 bases and the J gene end by 9 bases; junction bases not matched to a gene: 11. Germline CDR1 SEHNR, CDR2 FQNEAQ (reference sequence). CDR3 in amino acids: CASSTTAGGPPEQFF. The CDR3 coding sequence is TGTGCCAGCAGCACAACGGCGGGGGGGCCTCCTGAGCAGTTCTTC.

This rearrangement joins TRBV5-1 to TRBJ2-3; the D is unclear. Trimming shortened V by 0 bases and J by 2 bases, and 10 bases separated the two germline ends. The CDR3 is 15 amino acids. Germline V gives CDR1 SGHRS, CDR2 YFSETQ. CDR3 loop: CASSLAGRSTDTQYF. The CDR3 DNA follows: TGCGCCAGCAGCTTGGCCGGGCGGTCCACAGATACGCAGTATTTT.

Comment on this clonotype: A much larger clonotype is one base distant, so this may be a read error. The rearrangement uses TRBV10-3 and TRBJ2-7, with 7 bases identical to TRBD1. The CDR3 contains 14 residues. Germline V gives CDR1 ENHRY, CDR2 SYGVKD. CDR3 sequence: CVINRGQRAYEQYF. The CDR3 DNA sequence: TGTGTCATCAACAGGGGACAGAGAGCCTACGAGCAGTACTTC.

This clonotype showed up many times. V usage is TRBV7-7 and J usage is TRBJ2-2; D may match TRBD1 or TRBD2 (7 bases each). V was trimmed by 2 bases and J by 3 bases, leaving 10 bases between them. The CDR3 loop spans 15 amino acids. Germline CDR1 SSHAT, CDR2 FNYEAQ (reference sequence). This CDR3 reads CASSLSGGDTGELFF. In DNA form, the CDR3 reads TGTGCCAGCAGCTTATCAGGGGGGGACACCGGGGAGCTGTTTTTT. The variable domain in full, with the rest retrieved from reference TRBV7-7 and TRBJ2-2, is GAGVSQSPRYKVTKRGQDVTLRCDPISSHATLYWYQQALGQGPEFLTYFNYEAQPDKSGLPSDRFSAERPEGSISTLTIQRTEQRDSAMYRCASSLSGGDTGELFFGEGSRLTVL.

This clonotype was seen repeatedly, ten times or more. The genes are TRBV30 and TRBJ1-1, with unresolved D. Germline lookup yields CDR1 GTSNPN and CDR2 SVGIG (reference sequence). CDR3 length equals 13 residues. Trimming removed 4 bases at V and 0 bases at J, with 9 bases between. The CDR3 loop is CAWMVRVNTEAFF. The CDR3 region has the DNA TGTGCCTGGATGGTACGGGTGAACACTGAAGCTTTCTTT. The full variable domain, its missing parts supplied by reference TRBV30 and TRBJ1-1, is SQTIHQWPATLVQPVGSPLSLECTVEGTSNPNLYWYRQAAGRGLQLLFYSVGIGQISSEVPQNLSASRPQDRQFILSSKKLLLSDSGFYLCAWMVRVNTEAFFGQGTRLTVV.

This clonotype has ten or more counts. The chain links TRBV6-6 to TRBJ1-6, with a possible D match to TRBD1 (5 bases). Germline V gene lookup returns CDR1 MNHNY and CDR2 SVGAGI (reference sequence). The CDR3 loop spans 16 amino acids. V lost 6 bases, J lost 0 bases, and 12 bases lay in between. The CDR3 spells CASRTLDSSYNSPLHF. In DNA, the CDR3 is TGTGCCAGCAGGACGTTAGACAGCTCCTATAATTCACCCCTCCACTTT.

This clonotype qualifies as medium-sized. The chain couples TRBV10-3 to TRBJ2-7; 7 nucleotides line up with TRBD2. The CDR3 runs to 15 residues. V was clipped by 0 bases and J by 3 bases; unmatched bases: 5. Germline CDR1 ENHRY, CDR2 SYGVKD. The CDR3 here is CAISESGTGGYEQYF. CDR3 nucleotides: TGTGCCATCAGTGAGTCGGGGACGGGAGGCTACGAGCAGTACTTC.

This clonotype was observed many times. This chain links TRBV29-1 with TRBJ2-7; a possible D gene is TRBD1 (6 bases). This CDR3 has 13 amino acids. CDR1 and CDR2 (germline): SQVTM, ANQGSEA. V lost 3 bases and J lost 5, with 14 bases in between. CDR3 sequence reads: CSVEGQGTHEQYF. As DNA, the CDR3 is TGCAGCGTTGAGGGGCAGGGGACCCACGAGCAGTACTTC.

By proportion, this clonotype is medium-sized. The chain links TRBV10-3 to TRBJ2-7; TRBD1 matches at 8 bases. Trimming took 8 bases from V and 1 from J; bases not matched to a gene: 10. Germline CDR1 is ENHRY and CDR2 is SYGVKD. This CDR3 has 15 residues. The CDR3 loop is CAISSGTGDSYEQYF. For the CDR3, the DNA is TGTGCCATCTCCTCCGGGACAGGCGATTCCTACGAGCAGTACTTC.

Sample share makes this clonotype hyperexpanded. V usage is TRBV2 and J usage is TRBJ2-5; TRBD1 matches at 8 bases. Germline V CDR1 and CDR2: SNHLY, FYNNEI. CDR3 length: 15 amino acids. The ends lost 1 base at V and 4 bases at J; junction bases unmatched: 5. Here the CDR3 reads CASSEDRDRRETQYF. The CDR3 coding sequence is TGTGCCAGCAGTGAAGATAGGGACAGGCGAGAGACCCAGTACTTC.

This clonotype was observed at least ten times. The chain couples TRBV5-8 to TRBJ2-6, with a weak D call TRBD1 (6 bases). The CDR3 length is 18 residues. Trimming cost V 0 bases and J 3 bases, with 16 bases left between them. Per germline, CDR1 SGHTS and CDR2 YDEGEE. CDR3 nucleotide sequence: TGTGCCAGCAGCTTGGGCAGTCCCAGGGGTTATGGGGCCAACGTCCTGACTTTC. The encoded protein is CASSLGSPRGYGANVLTF.

This chain uses TRBV20-1 with TRBJ2-3; 8 bases fit TRBD2. V lost 3 bases and J lost 0; bases outside the gene matches: 17. Germline CDR1 and CDR2: DFQATT and SNEGSKA (reference sequence). This CDR3 region has 19 residues. The CDR3 DNA is TGCAGTGCTAGCTGGCGTGGGGGAATAGCGGGGCTTAGCACAGATACGCAGTATTTT. Translating it yields CSASWRGGIAGLSTDTQYF.